Listed here are 8 T cell receptor beta chains from one sample, sequenced in a study of cytomegalovirus exposure and HLA in healthy donors. Repertoires were generated with immunoSEQ multiplex PCR, while TCRdb's copy carries only in-frame clones and drops some. The sample lists 70,000 to 80,000 clones, 85% to 95% occurring once. The material sequenced was PBMCs. The receptors derive from a woman aged 18-30 years in good health and CMV-seropositive.

This clone was detected once. The V and J genes are TRBV5-4 and TRBJ1-3; D perhaps matches TRBD1 (5 bases). V dropped 0 bases and J dropped 0 bases, with 7 bases sitting between them. The CDR3 has 15 residues. The germline gives CDR1 SGHNT, CDR2 YYREEE (reference sequence). This CDR3 is CASSLGQHSGNTIYF. The CDR3 DNA follows: TGTGCCAGCAGCTTGGGACAGCACTCTGGAAACACCATATATTTT. The entire variable domain, with the rest obtained from reference TRBV5-4 and TRBJ1-3, is as follows: ETGVTQSPTHLIKTRGQQVTLRCSSQSGHNTVSWYQQALGQGPQFIFQYYREEENGRGNFPPRFSGLQFPNYSSELNVNALELDDSALYLCASSLGQHSGNTIYFGEGSWLTVV.

This sequence joins TRBV25-1 and TRBJ2-5; 7 nucleotides agree with TRBD1. Germline assignment: CDR1 MGHDK and CDR2 SYGVNS. V gave up 3 bases and J gave up 5 bases; unmatched junction bases: 6. CDR3 length: 14 residues. The CDR3 region is CASSDYRGGETQYF. The CDR3 DNA sequence: TGTGCCAGCAGTGATTACAGGGGTGGGGAGACCCAGTACTTC.

The rearrangement uses TRBV7-9 and TRBJ2-7; 12 bases line up with TRBD1. Germline values: CDR1 SEHNR, CDR2 FQNEAQ (reference sequence). The J segment lost 6 bases and the V segment lost 4 bases, leaving 7 bases of the junction unmatched. The CDR3 totals 15 residues. CDR3 protein: CASSYTGTGGSEQYF. CDR3 DNA: TGTGCCAGCAGCTATACCGGGACAGGGGGCTCCGAGCAGTACTTC.

This clone was detected only once. The chain couples TRBV9 to TRBJ2-1, with 10 bases lining up with TRBD2. Germline CDR1 reads SGDLS; CDR2 reads YYNGEE. The junction had 9 bases not matched to a gene; V was cut back by 0 bases and J by 9 bases. The CDR3 loop spans 16 amino acids. CDR3: CASSVGLAGGTAEQFF. Here the CDR3 DNA reads TGTGCCAGCAGCGTAGGCTTAGCGGGGGGCACTGCTGAGCAGTTCTTC.

The chain combines TRBV14 with TRBJ1-2, with D possibly being TRBD1 (5 bases). V lost 5 bases and J lost 9, with 13 bases in between. The V gene's germline CDR1 is SGHDN and CDR2 FVKESK. The CDR3 spans 12 residues. CDR3 in amino acids: CASSDSRWSYTF. The CDR3 region has the DNA TGTGCCAGCAGCGACAGTCGATGGAGCTACACCTTC. The full variable domain, in which reference TRBV14 and TRBJ1-2 provide the parts outside the CDR3, is EAGVTQFPSHSVIEKGQTVTLRCDPISGHDNLYWYRRVMGKEIKFLLHFVKESKQDESGMPNNRFLAERTGGTYSTLKVQPAELEDSGVYFCASSDSRWSYTFGSGTRLTVV.

The CDR3 DNA reads TGTGCCAGCAGTTACGCTAGCGGGGGGATTGATGAGCAGTTCTTC. Encoded protein: CASSYASGGIDEQFF. This chain connects TRBV6-5 to TRBJ2-1, with 11 bases fitting TRBD2. Germline V gene lookup returns CDR1 MNHEY and CDR2 SVGAGI. With V trimmed by 2 bases and J by 8 bases, 5 bases remained unmatched. The length of the CDR3 is 15 residues.

The chain joins TRBV14 to TRBJ1-4, with 11 bases that match TRBD1. CDR1 and CDR2 from the germline V gene are SGHDN and FVKESK. The CDR3 runs to 16 residues. V lost 4 bases to trimming and J lost 4 bases; unmatched junction nucleotides: 5. This CDR3 is CASSLRTGGRNEKLFF. In DNA, the CDR3 is TGTGCCAGCAGCCTTCGGACAGGGGGCCGTAATGAAAAACTGTTTTTT.

The chain uses TRBV19 and TRBJ1-5; D ambiguous. There are 12 residues in the CDR3. CDR1 is LNHDA, CDR2 SQIVND, per germline (reference sequence). DNA of the CDR3: TGTGCTTCGTCATACGGCGGTCAGCCCCAGCATTTT. Its translation: CASSYGGQPQHF.